These 17 T cell receptor beta chains came from one sample sequenced in a study of blood T cell repertoires in COVID-19. Assay used: immunoSEQ multiplex PCR; TCRdb lists only in-frame clones, some missing. The sample consists of about 250,000 clones, about 89% of them appearing once. The material sequenced was peripheral blood. These TCRs come from a woman in her forties who had recovered from COVID-19.

The chain has TRBV27 and TRBJ2-3; TRBD1 matches at 7 bases. There are 15 residues in the CDR3. Trimming at V came to 7 bases and at J to 0 bases, leaving 7 bases not matched to a gene. The germline V gene encodes CDR1 MNHEY and CDR2 SMNVEV (reference sequence). CDR3 nucleotide sequence: TGTGCCAGCACTTTCCTGGGACAGAGCACAGATACGCAGTATTTT. Translating gives CASTFLGQSTDTQYF.

The chain joins TRBV29-1 to TRBJ2-1; D gene ambiguous. This CDR3 has 15 amino acids. V was clipped by 7 bases and J by 2 bases, with 18 bases between them. Germline-derived CDR1 and CDR2 are SQVTM and ANQGSEA. CDR3 residues: CSADGVGSPYNEQFF. CDR3 sequence (DNA): TGCAGCGCCGATGGTGTGGGCAGTCCCTACAATGAGCAGTTCTTC.

The sample holds one count of this clone. The chain carries TRBV6-5 and TRBJ2-2; D is ambiguous. The CDR3 has 13 residues. Between the trimmed V and J ends, which lost 6 bases and 2 bases, there was a span of 7 bases. Germline-derived CDR1 and CDR2 are MNHEY and SVGAGI. The chain's CDR3 is CASRATNTGELFF. The CDR3 region has the DNA TGTGCCAGCAGAGCCACTAACACCGGGGAGCTGTTTTTT.

This chain links TRBV3-1 (or the pseudogene TRBV3-2) with TRBJ1-2, with TRBD1 matching over 7 bases. Looked up from germline, CDR1 is LGHDT and CDR2 is YNNKEL (reference sequence). V lost 0 bases and J lost 9; bases outside the gene matches: 7. CDR3 length: 14 amino acids. Here the CDR3 reads CASSQDGGRGSYTF. As DNA, the CDR3 is TGTGCCAGCAGCCAAGATGGGGGCAGGGGGAGCTACACCTTC.

This clone was seen only a few times. V usage is TRBV5-1 and J usage is TRBJ2-1; D call uncertain. The germline V and J ends were trimmed by 0 bases and 5 bases, with 12 bases remaining between them. CDR1 is SGHRS and CDR2 is YFSETQ in the germline V gene. This CDR3 comprises 15 residues. The CDR3 bases are TGCGCCAGCAGCTTGGATCCGCGACTCAACAATGAGCAGTTCTTC. This translates into CASSLDPRLNNEQFF.

The chain carries TRBV4-1 and TRBJ2-5; 9 bases are a match to TRBD2. There are 16 residues in the CDR3. The germline V gene encodes CDR1 MGHRA and CDR2 YSYEKL. J was trimmed by 0 bases and V by 1 base; bases with no gene match: 3. The CDR3 here is CASSQGLAENQETQYF. CDR3 nucleotide sequence: TGCGCCAGCAGCCAAGGACTAGCGGAAAACCAAGAGACCCAGTACTTC.

As to this clone: At one of its ends the junction is not consistent with the germline gene, which may arise from a read error. The genes are TRBV7-7 and TRBJ2-1; 13 nucleotides agree with TRBD2. CDR3 size: 15 residues. The germline V gene has CDR1 SSHAT and CDR2 FNYEAQ (reference sequence). CDR3 bases: TGTGCTAGCAGCTTAGGACTAGCGGGAGAAAATGAGCAGTTCTTC. Amino acid sequence: CASSLGLAGENEQFF.

Only a few counts were recorded for this clone. The chain's CDR3 is CASSQVRVFGVAGGSGANVLTF. The CDR3 nucleotides read TGTGCCAGCAGCCAAGTTCGTGTTTTCGGGGTAGCGGGAGGCTCTGGGGCCAACGTCCTGACTTTC. This chain links TRBV4-2 with TRBJ2-6, with 10 bases identical to TRBD2. The trim removed 1 base at V and 0 bases at J, leaving 15 bases unmatched. The germline V gene has CDR1 LGHNA and CDR2 YNFKEQ. CDR3 size: 22 residues.

The chain joins TRBV27 to TRBJ1-5; no definite D call. Trimming removed 3 bases at V and 8 bases at J, with 17 bases between. CDR3 length equals 15 residues. CDR1 MNHEY and CDR2 SMNVEV come from the germline V gene (reference sequence). The CDR3 nucleotides are TGTGCCAGCAGTTTCGGAGCCAGCCCGAGAGAGCCCCAGCATTTT. Amino acids: CASSFGASPREPQHF.

The V call is TRBV18, the J call TRBJ2-4; TRBD1 agrees at 7 bases. Germline values: CDR1 KGHSH, CDR2 LQKENI. J gave up 5 bases and V 2 bases, and 0 bases lay outside the gene matches. The CDR3 is 13 residues long. Here the CDR3 reads CASSPGQENIQYF. The CDR3 nucleotides read TGTGCCAGCTCACCAGGACAGGAAAACATTCAGTACTTC.

The chain links TRBV7-8 to TRBJ2-5; maybe TRBD2 (5 bases). V lost 1 base and J 5 bases, leaving 11 bases between the germline ends. CDR3 length equals 14 residues. Germline CDR1 SGHVS, CDR2 FQNEAQ. CDR3 coding DNA: TGTGCCAGCAGCTTAGGAGGTAGCGCGGAGACCCAGTACTTC. It translates to CASSLGGSAETQYF.

J is TRBJ2-5 and V is TRBV29-1, with 8 bases identical to TRBD1. The CDR3 loop spans 14 amino acids. V shed 6 bases and J 7 bases; nucleotides not matched to a gene: 13. Germline CDR1 is SQVTM and CDR2 is ANQGSEA. CDR3 bases: TGCAGCGTGAAGAGGGACAGGCCCACGGGGACCCAGTACTTC. It specifies CSVKRDRPTGTQYF.

J is TRBJ2-3 and V is TRBV21-1; TRBD2 is taken as the D call from the table, unchecked against the DNA. TRBV21-1 is annotated as a pseudogene. This CDR3 comprises 18 residues. The CDR3 region is CASCRDSHTKLSTDTQYF. DNA of the CDR3: TGTGCCAGTTGCCGGGACTCACACACCAAACTTAGCACAGATACGCAGTATTTT.

The V and J genes are TRBV11-2 and TRBJ2-1; 8 positions match TRBD2. CDR1 and CDR2 from the germline V gene are SGHAT and FQNNGV. The CDR3 runs to 15 residues. The V gene end was trimmed by 5 bases and the J gene end by 5 bases; junction bases not matched to a gene: 8. For the CDR3, the DNA is TGTGCCAGCAGCCCCCCCTTAGCGGGAAACAATGAGCAGTTCTTC. Amino acids: CASSPPLAGNNEQFF.

The gene calls are TRBV9 and TRBJ2-1, with 8 bases matching TRBD1. V trimming: 4 bases; J trimming: 8 bases; junction bases outside the gene matches: 14. CDR3 length equals 16 residues. Germline CDR1 is SGDLS and CDR2 is YYNGEE. DNA of the CDR3: TGTGCCAGCAGCTCAACGTGGGGGACAGGTCTTGATGAGCAGTTCTTC. Translating gives CASSSTWGTGLDEQFF.

This clone was seen only a few times. This rearrangement joins TRBV4-2 to TRBJ2-7; D not certain. Germline CDR1 reads LGHNA; CDR2 reads YNFKEQ. V lost 2 bases and J lost 1, with 6 bases in between. The CDR3 covers 13 residues. The CDR3 DNA reads as TGTGCCAGCAGCCAAAGAGGATCCTACGAGCAGTACTTC. It encodes CASSQRGSYEQYF.

The chain links TRBV28 to TRBJ1-6; D call uncertain. V was shortened by 6 bases and J by 8 bases, with 8 bases between the two germline ends. Germline values: CDR1 MDHEN, CDR2 SYDVKM. The CDR3 runs to 12 residues. CDR3 in amino acids: CASRSPDSPLHF. CDR3 in DNA: TGTGCCAGCAGGAGCCCTGATTCACCCCTCCACTTT.